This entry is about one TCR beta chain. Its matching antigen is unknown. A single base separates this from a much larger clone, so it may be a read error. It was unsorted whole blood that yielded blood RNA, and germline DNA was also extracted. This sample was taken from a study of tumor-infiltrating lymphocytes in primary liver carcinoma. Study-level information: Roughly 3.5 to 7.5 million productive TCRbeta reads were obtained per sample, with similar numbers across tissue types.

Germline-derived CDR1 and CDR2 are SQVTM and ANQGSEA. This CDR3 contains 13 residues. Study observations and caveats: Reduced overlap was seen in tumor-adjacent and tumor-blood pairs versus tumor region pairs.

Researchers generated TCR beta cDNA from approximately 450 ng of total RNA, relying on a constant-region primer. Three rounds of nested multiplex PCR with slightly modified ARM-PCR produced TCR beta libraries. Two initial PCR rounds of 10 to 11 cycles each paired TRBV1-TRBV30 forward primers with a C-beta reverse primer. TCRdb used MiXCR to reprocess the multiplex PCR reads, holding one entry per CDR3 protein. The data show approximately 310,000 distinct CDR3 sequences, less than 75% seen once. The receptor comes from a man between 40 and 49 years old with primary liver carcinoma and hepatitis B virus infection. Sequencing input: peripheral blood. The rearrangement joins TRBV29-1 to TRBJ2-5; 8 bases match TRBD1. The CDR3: CSVETGAWETQHF. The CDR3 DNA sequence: TGCAGCGTTGAGACAGGGGCATGGGAGACCCAGCACTTC.